This TCR beta chain was sequenced during a study of blood T cell repertoires in COVID-19. The wider study: T cells, B-cell-depleted T cells, or PBMCs provided the cDNA or gDNA that served as material.

Authors' processing steps: Amplifying reference gene primers gave estimates of nucleated cell counts. The assay was immunoSEQ multiplex PCR, and TCRdb's table has in-frame clones only and misses some. V and J calls and clone size are copied from that table; D and trimming were computed from the DNA. The repertoire holds 75,000 to 80,000 clones, with 75% to 90% as singletons. J gave up 4 bases and V 5 bases, and 0 bases lay outside the gene matches. The germline V gene encodes CDR1 MNHEY and CDR2 SVGAGI. This CDR3 has 14 residues. Sequencing used peripheral blood. The sequence was obtained from a human donor in a cohort sampled during active COVID-19. The chain combines TRBV6-5 with TRBJ2-1; 12 bases are a match to TRBD2. Written as DNA, the CDR3 is TGTGCCAGCAGTACTAGCGGGGGGTACAATGAGCAGTTCTTC. Translation: CASSTSGGYNEQFF.